Following are 10 T cell receptor beta chains from one sample sequenced in a study of T cell responses to AZD1222 COVID-19 vaccine. TCRdb's copy holds only in-frame clones and misses some; the assay was immunoSEQ multiplex PCR. The data contain 150,000 or so clones, 80% to 90% of them singletons. The material was peripheral blood, obtained on day 0 of AZD1222 vaccination. The receptors derive from an adult in good health.

J is TRBJ2-1 and V is TRBV7-9; 14 bases are a match to TRBD2. This CDR3 spans 17 amino acids. V lost 5 bases to trimming and J lost 8 bases; unmatched junction nucleotides: 11. Germline V CDR1 and CDR2: SEHNR, FQNEAQ (reference sequence). Here the CDR3 DNA reads TGTGCCAGCAGCACCCGACTAGCGGGAGGGCCGGGTGATGAGCAGTTCTTC. It translates to CASSTRLAGGPGDEQFF. Full variable domain (rest looked up from reference TRBV7-9 and TRBJ2-1): DTGVSQNPRHKITKRGQNVTFRCDPISEHNRLYWYRQTLGQGPEFLTYFQNEAQLEKSRLLSDRFSAERPKGSFSTLEIQRTEQGDSAMYLCASSTRLAGGPGDEQFFGPGTRLTVL.

The rearrangement joins TRBV3-1 (or the pseudogene TRBV3-2) to TRBJ1-1; D unclear. The CDR3 is 12 amino acids. Between the trimmed V and J ends, which lost 1 base and 11 bases, there was a span of 11 bases. In germline, CDR1 is LGHDT, CDR2 YNNKEL (reference sequence). This CDR3 is CASSQGKGIAFF. The CDR3 DNA follows: TGTGCCAGCAGCCAAGGGAAGGGTATTGCTTTCTTT.

Details on this clone: A junction end diverges from the germline sequence, so it may reflect a read error. CDR3 residues: CASSPTSGSSDTQYF. CDR3 in DNA: TGTGCCAGTAGCCCGACTAGCGGGAGTTCAGATACGCAATATTTT. This chain links TRBV19 with TRBJ2-3; 12 bases align to TRBD2. The length of the CDR3 is 15 residues. From germline, CDR1 is LNHDA and CDR2 SQIVND (reference sequence).

This rearrangement joins TRBV7-3 to TRBJ2-1, with D tentatively TRBD2 (5 bases). The ends were cut back, 4 bases at V and 12 bases at J, with 10 bases in the middle. CDR1 and CDR2 from the germline V gene are SGHTA and FQGTGA. The CDR3 has 11 residues. CDR3 sequence: CASSSGYGQFF. In DNA form, the CDR3 reads TGTGCCAGCAGCTCGGGGTACGGGCAGTTCTTC.

This clone occurred a few times. The chain carries TRBV2 and TRBJ1-3; 8 positions agree with TRBD1. CDR3 size: 14 residues. CDR1 SNHLY and CDR2 FYNNEI come from the germline V gene. Trimming removed 8 bases from V and 2 bases from J; junction bases left unmatched: 5. The CDR3 DNA reads TGTGCCAGCGAGCCGGACAGGGCTGGAAACACCATATATTTT. This gives the protein CASEPDRAGNTIYF. The full variable domain, with the rest looked up from reference TRBV2 and TRBJ1-3, is EPEVTQTPSHQVTQMGQEVILRCVPISNHLYFYWYRQILGQKVEFLVSFYNNEISEKSEIFDDQFSVERPDGSNFTLKIRSTKLEDSAMYFCASEPDRAGNTIYFGEGSWLTVV.

This rearrangement joins TRBV10-3 to TRBJ1-1; TRBD1 might be the D (6 bases). The CDR3 loop spans 13 amino acids. Germline CDR1 ENHRY, CDR2 SYGVKD. Deletions cut 6 bases from V and 8 bases from J, with 16 bases between. The CDR3 loop is CAISRQELKEAFF. CDR3 nucleotides: TGTGCCATCAGCCGACAGGAACTTAAGGAAGCTTTCTTT.

This chain uses TRBV28 with TRBJ1-3; D uncertain. The V end was cut by 6 bases, the J end by 3 bases, with 21 bases between. Germline V CDR1 and CDR2: MDHEN, SYDVKM. The CDR3 length is 17 residues. The CDR3: CASRSSPGRLVGNTIYF. In DNA form, the CDR3 reads TGTGCCAGCAGGTCCTCCCCCGGGCGGTTGGTTGGAAACACCATATATTTT.

This CDR3 reads CASSFDRVQETQYF. Written as DNA, the CDR3 is TGCGCCAGCAGCTTCGACAGGGTCCAAGAGACCCAGTACTTC. The chain joins TRBV5-1 to TRBJ2-5, with 7 bases aligning to TRBD1. This CDR3 is built from 14 residues. Germline V gives CDR1 SGHRS, CDR2 YFSETQ. Unmatched junction bases numbered 2, after V lost 2 bases and J lost 1 base.

The rearrangement links TRBV27 to TRBJ2-1, with 8 bases matching TRBD1. V lost 6 bases, J lost 2 bases, and 3 bases stayed unmatched. Germline loops: CDR1 MNHEY, CDR2 SMNVEV (reference sequence). This CDR3 contains 14 residues. CDR3: CASSGQGPYNEQFF. The DNA for the CDR3 is TGTGCCAGCAGCGGACAGGGTCCCTACAATGAGCAGTTCTTC.

The chain is built from TRBV6-2 or TRBV6-3 and TRBJ2-7, with 9 positions matching TRBD1. Looked up from germline, CDR1 is MNHEY and CDR2 is SVGEGT. Unmatched junction bases numbered 15, after V lost 7 bases and J lost 8 bases. The length of the CDR3 is 15 residues. Here the CDR3 reads CASNPVGTGNEKQYF. The CDR3 bases are TGTGCCAGCAACCCCGTTGGGACAGGGAACGAAAAGCAGTACTTC.